The next 10 T cell receptor beta chains were all read from a single sample in a study of control samples from healthy donors and cancer patients. Method: immunoSEQ multiplex PCR; TCRdb's copy keeps in-frame clones and lacks some. Here the sample spans 80,000 or so clones, about nine tenths being singletons. The sample taken for sequencing was blood. Source of these receptors: a man in his fifties in good health.

V and J are TRBV6-5 and TRBJ1-2; D not resolved. V lost 1 base and J lost 8, with 17 bases in between. Germline V lookup: CDR1 MNHEY, CDR2 SVGAGI. The CDR3 spans 15 residues. CDR3 nucleotides: TGTGCCAGCAGTTACTTAGAGGCCGCCCCGGGAGGCTACACCTTC. It is translated as CASSYLEAAPGGYTF.

V gene TRBV4-1 combines with J gene TRBJ1-1; D is uncertain. Germline loops: CDR1 MGHRA, CDR2 YSYEKL. The CDR3 length is 15 residues. The V and J ends lost 0 bases and 6 bases respectively, with 14 bases between them. The DNA of the CDR3 is TGCGCCAGCAGCCAAGAAGATGGGGTTGGGGCTGAAGCTTTCTTT. Its translation: CASSQEDGVGAEAFF.

This clone was recorded once. This sequence joins TRBV10-3 and TRBJ1-3; no clear D gene. Germline V gives CDR1 ENHRY, CDR2 SYGVKD. Deletions cut 0 bases from V and 4 bases from J, with 7 bases between. This CDR3 comprises 14 residues. In DNA, the CDR3 is TGTGCCATCAGTGAGTCTGGTTCCGGAAACACCATATATTTT. Translated: CAISESGSGNTIYF.

The rearrangement joins TRBV14 to TRBJ1-3; 7 bases align to TRBD1. The CDR3 has 16 amino acids. CDR1 and CDR2 from the germline V gene are SGHDN and FVKESK. V lost 5 bases to trimming and J lost 2 bases; unmatched junction nucleotides: 9. The CDR3 is CASSKRQGITGNTIYF. CDR3 coding DNA: TGTGCCAGCAGCAAGAGACAGGGCATAACTGGAAACACCATATATTTT.

The rearrangement links TRBV2 to TRBJ1-4; 9 bases match TRBD1. The V segment lost 7 bases and the J segment 5 bases; nucleotides outside the gene matches: 5. In germline, CDR1 is SNHLY, CDR2 FYNNEI. CDR3 length: 14 amino acids. CDR3 sequence (DNA): TGTGCCAGCACCCAAGACAGGGGGAATGAAAAACTGTTTTTT. Protein sequence: CASTQDRGNEKLFF. The variable domain in full, with the rest retrieved from reference TRBV2 and TRBJ1-4, is EPEVTQTPSHQVTQMGQEVILRCVPISNHLYFYWYRQILGQKVEFLVSFYNNEISEKSEIFDDQFSVERPDGSNFTLKIRSTKLEDSAMYFCASTQDRGNEKLFFGSGTQLSVL.

The CDR3 sequence: CASSQVSRGGTGQTYEQYF. As DNA, the CDR3 is TGCGCCAGCAGCCAAGTGAGTCGTGGAGGGACAGGGCAGACCTACGAGCAGTACTTC. The rearrangement joins TRBV4-1 to TRBJ2-7; 9 positions agree with TRBD1. Germline V gene data show CDR1 as MGHRA and CDR2 as YSYEKL. This CDR3 is built from 19 residues. The J segment lost 2 bases and the V segment lost 1 base, leaving 15 bases of the junction unmatched.

V is TRBV7-8 and J is TRBJ2-5; D not resolved. Germline-derived CDR1 and CDR2 are SGHVS and FQNEAQ. Between the trimmed V and J ends, which lost 5 bases and 5 bases, there was a span of 18 bases. The CDR3 totals 15 residues. Here the CDR3 DNA reads TGTGCCAGCAGCCTATCATCCTTGGCGGTCGAGACCCAGTACTTC. Translating gives CASSLSSLAVETQYF. Full variable domain (missing parts from reference TRBV7-8 and TRBJ2-5): GAGVSQSPRYKVAKRGQDVALRCDPISGHVSLFWYQQALGQGPEFLTYFQNEAQLDKSGLPSDRFFAERPEGSVSTLKIQRTQQEDSAVYLCASSLSSLAVETQYFGPGTRLLVL.

The chain uses TRBV27 and TRBJ1-2; the D is unclear. The CDR3 consists of 12 residues. The germline gives CDR1 MNHEY, CDR2 SMNVEV (reference sequence). Trimming took off 2 bases at V and 4 bases at J, with 5 bases between the two ends. The CDR3 reads CASSLRGYGYTF. CDR3 DNA sequence: TGTGCCAGCAGTTTACGGGGCTATGGCTACACCTTC.

V usage is TRBV5-4 and J usage is TRBJ1-6; D call uncertain. Trimming removed 0 bases from V and 5 bases from J, with 6 bases in between. The CDR3 spans 14 residues. The germline V gene has CDR1 SGHNT and CDR2 YYREEE (reference sequence). CDR3 sequence: CASSLDRNNSPLHF. CDR3 nucleotides: TGTGCCAGCAGCTTGGACAGAAATAATTCACCCCTCCACTTT. The complete variable domain, with remaining parts taken from reference TRBV5-4 and TRBJ1-6, reads ETGVTQSPTHLIKTRGQQVTLRCSSQSGHNTVSWYQQALGQGPQFIFQYYREEENGRGNFPPRFSGLQFPNYSSELNVNALELDDSALYLCASSLDRNNSPLHFGNGTRLTVT.

The J gene is TRBJ1-2, the V gene TRBV29-1, with D unclear. CDR3 length: 15 amino acids. V lost 3 bases to trimming and J lost 0 bases, with 14 bases between them. Germline lookup yields CDR1 SQVTM and CDR2 ANQGSEA. The CDR3 is CSVDEGFRANYGYTF. CDR3 DNA sequence: TGCAGCGTTGATGAGGGATTTAGAGCTAACTATGGCTACACCTTC.